This T cell receptor beta chain came from a study of T-cell reconstitution after alpha-beta-depleted transplantation in children. Using unique molecular identifiers, the investigators prepared the TCRbeta library. A single record per CDR3 protein comes from TCRdb applying MiXCR to the PCR reads. This sample has 700,000 or so distinct CDR3 sequences, with less than 15% found just once. As to this clonotype: Its antigen is as yet unknown.

Study results and limitations: By about two months after transplant, alpha-beta T cells reportedly arose from several hundred graft clones that had expanded. A year had passed since transplant, and T-cell counts and diversity by then came mostly from newly produced T cells. Elevated TCRbeta diversity at day 60 was traced, in some patients, to surviving recipient T cells and thymic progenitors.

This clonotype was sampled from a girl aged 2 to 10 with congenital amegakaryocytic thrombocytopenia, due to receive a stem cell transplant. The input for sequencing was PBMCs, taken before TCRalphabeta/CD19-depleted stem cell transplant.

CDR3 nucleotide sequence: TGTGCCAGTAATGTAGCGGGAGGCTCCTACAATGAGCAGTTCTTC. It translates to CASNVAGGSYNEQFF. This chain uses TRBV19 with TRBJ2-1; 10 nucleotides match TRBD2. J was trimmed by 0 bases and V by 7 bases; bases with no gene match: 3. The germline V gene has CDR1 LNHDA and CDR2 SQIVND (reference sequence). CDR3 size: 15 residues. Looking up the rest from reference TRBV19 and TRBJ2-1 gives the full variable domain: DGGITQSPKYLFRKEGQNVTLSCEQNLNHDAMYWYRQDPGQGLRLIYYSQIVNDFQKGDIAEGYSVSREKKESFPLTVTSAQKNPTAFYLCASNVAGGSYNEQFFGPGTRLTVL.